This T cell receptor beta chain was recovered during a study of siplizumab effects on memory and regulatory T cells. Study-level points and caveats: Naive T cells looked more diverse than memory cells, and they looked like major contributors to the alloresponse. Confirmation was lacking for the suppressive function of proliferating Tregs derived from siplizumab cultures. Assignment to unstimulated subsets succeeded for only a minor fraction of the alloreactive clones.

In the case of this clone: Its antigen is as yet unknown.

V trimming: 6 bases; J trimming: 1 base; junction bases outside the gene matches: 6. This CDR3 is built from 15 residues. CDR1 is MDHEN and CDR2 is SYDVKM in the germline V gene. Here immunoSEQ multiplex PCR was the method, and the copy in TCRdb shows in-frame clones only, minus some. The table shows 100,000 or so clones, with about 93% occurring only once. J is TRBJ1-2 and V is TRBV28, with 9 bases aligning to TRBD1. The sample taken for sequencing was non-Treg CD4+ T cells sorted from blood. This clonotype was sampled from a human donor in good health. The CDR3 coding sequence is TGTGCCAGCAGGGGTTGGACAGGGGATAACTATGGCTACACCTTC. Translation gives CASRGWTGDNYGYTF.